Presented here are 22 T cell receptor beta chains from one specimen sequenced in a study of blood T cell repertoires in COVID-19. The assay was immunoSEQ multiplex PCR, and TCRdb's table has in-frame clones only and misses some. In the table there are about 150,000 clones, 70% to 90% of which are singletons. Sequenced material: peripheral blood. The receptors here all came from a man aged 60-69 years with COVID-19, enrolled during active disease.

The chain has TRBV18 and TRBJ1-2; TRBD1 is a possible D gene (6 bases). The CDR3 contains 15 residues. Germline V lookup: CDR1 KGHSH, CDR2 LQKENI. Trimming removed 3 bases from V and 2 bases from J, with 13 bases in between. The CDR3 loop is CASSPTDRRNYGYTF. The CDR3 DNA sequence: TGTGCCAGCTCACCCACTGACAGGAGAAACTATGGCTACACCTTC. Complete variable domain (other parts from reference TRBV18 and TRBJ1-2): NAGVMQNPRHLVRRRGQEARLRCSPMKGHSHVYWYRQLPEEGLKFMVYLQKENIIDESGMPKERFSAEFPKEGPSILRIQQVVRGDSAAYFCASSPTDRRNYGYTFGSGTRLTVV.

This rearrangement joins TRBV9 to TRBJ1-6, with TRBD1 identical over 8 bases. This CDR3 spans 15 amino acids. Germline assignment: CDR1 SGDLS and CDR2 YYNGEE. Trimming at V came to 4 bases and at J to 5 bases, leaving 5 bases not matched to a gene. DNA for the CDR3: TGTGCCAGCAGCTCACGGACAGGGAATAATTCACCCCTCCACTTT. Translation gives CASSSRTGNNSPLHF.

The chain uses TRBV7-3 and TRBJ2-5; a weak D match, TRBD1 (5 bases). V gave up 5 bases and J gave up 5 bases, with 21 bases separating them. CDR3 length: 16 residues. Germline CDR1 reads SGHTA; CDR2 reads FQGTGA. The CDR3 loop is CASSERTPGLYETQYF. CDR3 bases: TGTGCCAGCAGCGAAAGGACCCCAGGGTTGTATGAGACCCAGTACTTC.

For the CDR3, the DNA is TGTGCCTGGAGTGTACTGGCAGGGACTTTCTCTGGAAACACCATATATTTT. Translated: CAWSVLAGTFSGNTIYF. V usage is TRBV30 and J usage is TRBJ1-3; perhaps TRBD1 as D (5 bases). The length of the CDR3 is 17 residues. Deletions cut 0 bases from V and 0 bases from J, with 15 bases between. CDR1 and CDR2 (germline): GTSNPN, SVGIG (reference sequence).

There are many counts of this clone. The chain combines TRBV24-1 with TRBJ1-5; D might be TRBD1 (5 bases). V was shortened by 5 bases and J by 1 base, with 14 bases between the two germline ends. Germline V gene sequence: CDR1 KGHDR, CDR2 SFDVKD. The CDR3 has 16 residues. CDR3 bases: TGTGCCACCAGTGTGGGGGGGGTATCCAGCAATCAGCCCCAGCATTTT. Protein product: CATSVGGVSSNQPQHF.

The CDR3 loop reads CASSSGTGGYNEQFF. The CDR3 DNA reads TGTGCCAGCAGTTCTGGGACAGGCGGGTACAATGAGCAGTTCTTC. The chain links TRBV6-6 to TRBJ2-1; 8 bases match TRBD1. Germline V gives CDR1 MNHNY, CDR2 SVGAGI (reference sequence). J was trimmed by 4 bases and V by 4 bases; bases with no gene match: 6. The CDR3 is 15 amino acids.

The genes are TRBV21-1 and TRBJ1-6. TRBV21-1 is noted as a pseudogene. CDR3 length equals 17 residues. CDR3 sequence: CASSKVTFSSYNSPLHF. The CDR3 DNA reads as TGTGCCAGCAGCAAAGTAACGTTTAGCTCCTATAATTCACCCCTCCACTTT.

This chain connects TRBV19 to TRBJ1-6, with D perhaps matching TRBD1 (6 bases). The germline V gene encodes CDR1 LNHDA and CDR2 SQIVND (reference sequence). The CDR3 contains 16 residues. Trimming cost V 3 bases and J 5 bases, with 14 bases left between them. The CDR3 spells CASSIGTGIDNSPLHF. The CDR3 nucleotides are TGTGCCAGTAGTATCGGAACAGGGATCGATAATTCACCCCTCCACTTT.

The CDR3 here is CASSYSRDRVNNEQFF. For the CDR3, the DNA is TGTGCCAGCAGCTATTCGAGGGACAGGGTTAACAATGAGCAGTTCTTC. The chain carries TRBV5-6 and TRBJ2-1; 9 nucleotides match TRBD1. The CDR3 consists of 16 residues. The germline gives CDR1 SGHDT, CDR2 YYEEEE. V gave up 3 bases and J gave up 5 bases; unmatched junction bases: 9.

The V call is TRBV7-9, the J call TRBJ1-5, with TRBD1 matching over 7 bases. The length of the CDR3 is 14 residues. The V gene end was trimmed by 5 bases and the J gene end by 5 bases; junction bases not matched to a gene: 6. The germline gives CDR1 SEHNR, CDR2 FQNEAQ (reference sequence). CDR3 residues: CASSQQGFDQPQHF. In nucleotides, the CDR3 is TGTGCCAGCAGCCAACAGGGGTTCGATCAGCCCCAGCATTTT.

This clone was seen once. V gene TRBV6-5 combines with J gene TRBJ1-1; no clear D. The germline V and J ends were trimmed by 6 bases and 8 bases, with 13 bases remaining between them. Germline assignment: CDR1 MNHEY and CDR2 SVGAGI. The CDR3 consists of 12 residues. CDR3 bases: TGTGCCAGCAGGGTCGGGGAGATAGAAGCTTTCTTT. This codes for CASRVGEIEAFF.

CDR3 sequence reads: CAQTSGGNTIYF. The DNA for the CDR3 is TGTGCCCAGACTAGCGGGGGAAACACCATATATTTT. This chain uses TRBV30 with TRBJ1-3; D is unclear. Germline V gene lookup returns CDR1 GTSNPN and CDR2 SVGIG (reference sequence). There are 12 residues in the CDR3. The V end was cut by 8 bases, the J end by 4 bases, with 12 bases between.

The chain joins TRBV6-1 to TRBJ2-5; TRBD1 is a possible D gene (5 bases). Trimming stripped 1 base from V and 5 bases from J, with 8 bases between. This CDR3 spans 13 amino acids. CDR1 is MNHNS, CDR2 SASEGT, per germline. In DNA, the CDR3 is TGTGCCAGCAGTGAAGTGGGGCCTGAGACCCAGTACTTC. Translating it yields CASSEVGPETQYF.

This sequence joins TRBV9 and TRBJ2-1; D is unclear. From germline, CDR1 is SGDLS and CDR2 YYNGEE. There are 14 residues in the CDR3. V dropped 4 bases and J dropped 9 bases, with 17 bases sitting between them. CDR3 sequence (DNA): TGTGCCAGCAGCAAAAACCCGGGTCAAGTTGAGCAGTTCTTC. This sequence encodes CASSKNPGQVEQFF.

This chain links TRBV15 with TRBJ2-3; 8 nucleotides align to TRBD1. CDR1 is LNHNV, CDR2 YYDKDF, per germline (reference sequence). The CDR3 spans 15 residues. Trimming at V came to 3 bases and at J to 3 bases, leaving 5 bases not matched to a gene. The CDR3 here is CATSRRQGSTDTQYF. CDR3 nucleotide sequence: TGTGCCACCAGCAGGAGACAGGGGTCGACAGATACGCAGTATTTT. The full variable domain, rest sourced from reference TRBV15 and TRBJ2-3, is DAMVIQNPRYQVTQFGKPVTLSCSQTLNHNVMYWYQQKSSQAPKLLFHYYDKDFNNEADTPDNFQSRRPNTSFCFLDIRSPGLGDTAMYLCATSRRQGSTDTQYFGPGTRLTVL.

The chain is built from TRBV4-1 and TRBJ1-2; 7 positions match TRBD1. This CDR3 has 16 residues. The V gene end was trimmed by 4 bases and the J gene end by 6 bases; junction bases not matched to a gene: 14. Germline CDR1 MGHRA, CDR2 YSYEKL. For the CDR3, the DNA is TGCGCCAGCAGCCCAGGGGAGACAGGGAGTTTGGATGGCTACACCTTC. Amino acids: CASSPGETGSLDGYTF.

The chain is built from TRBV5-6 and TRBJ2-3; TRBD2 matches at 7 bases. Germline CDR1 reads SGHDT; CDR2 reads YYEEEE. The CDR3 consists of 18 residues. The ends lost 4 bases at V and 0 bases at J; junction bases unmatched: 14. Here the CDR3 reads CASSEMLGGRASTDTQYF. CDR3 bases: TGTGCCAGCAGCGAAATGCTGGGTGGGAGGGCCAGCACAGATACGCAGTATTTT.

V and J are TRBV5-5 and TRBJ2-7; TRBD2 might be the D (6 bases). This CDR3 spans 17 amino acids. CDR1 and CDR2 (germline): SGHKS, YYEKEE (reference sequence). Trimming removed 2 bases from V and 2 bases from J, with 20 bases in between. DNA of the CDR3: TGTGCCAGCAGCTTTGGAGGGTTCCAAGGCCCCGCCTACGAGCAGTACTTC. Amino acid sequence: CASSFGGFQGPAYEQYF.

The genes are TRBV11-2 and TRBJ1-3; 8 nucleotides match TRBD1. CDR1 is SGHAT, CDR2 FQNNGV, per germline. V lost 1 base and J lost 0; bases outside the gene matches: 2. The CDR3 runs to 16 residues. CDR3 nucleotide sequence: TGTGCCAGCAGCTTAGGTGGGACAGGCTCTGGAAACACCATATATTTT. Translating gives CASSLGGTGSGNTIYF.

This clone has only one observation. The chain links TRBV5-1 to TRBJ1-1, with D possibly being TRBD1 (5 bases). V was trimmed by 4 bases and J by 2 bases, leaving 15 bases between them. CDR3 length: 15 amino acids. Germline lookup yields CDR1 SGHRS and CDR2 YFSETQ. The CDR3: CASSGGRTLNTEAFF. CDR3 in DNA: TGCGCCAGCAGCGGGGGGAGGACACTCAACACTGAAGCTTTCTTT.

V is TRBV3-1 (or the pseudogene TRBV3-2) and J is TRBJ1-1, with TRBD1 matching 12 bases. The length of the CDR3 is 16 residues. V trimming: 2 bases; J trimming: 6 bases; junction bases outside the gene matches: 7. CDR1 is LGHDT and CDR2 is YNNKEL in the germline V gene (reference sequence). The CDR3 is CASSQSGTGGVAEAFF. In DNA form, the CDR3 reads TGTGCCAGCAGCCAATCCGGGACAGGGGGCGTAGCTGAAGCTTTCTTT.

This chain joins TRBV25-1 and TRBJ1-1; TRBD1 matches 8 bases. Germline CDR1 MGHDK, CDR2 SYGVNS. V shed 3 bases and J 2 bases; nucleotides not matched to a gene: 5. The CDR3 runs to 15 residues. Here the CDR3 reads CASSDRQGYNTEAFF. The CDR3 DNA follows: TGTGCCAGCAGTGACCGACAGGGGTACAACACTGAAGCTTTCTTT.